This is a list of T cell receptor beta chains from one sample in a study of CD8+ T cells in alopecia areata. Measured with immunoSEQ multiplex PCR; TCRdb has only the in-frame clones, and not every one. The sample includes 95,000 to 100,000 clones, about 64% seen only once; the top ten take about a sixth. The sequencing used CD8+ T cells sorted from blood, collected at week 4, from a patient treated with tofacitinib. The receptors here all came from a human donor with alopecia areata. CDR3s include the opening cysteine and the closing phenylalanine or tryptophan. A D gene is named only where the DNA matches it firmly. Rows may omit the clone size; those that give it use once, few, many or a size class.

v_gene	j_gene	d_gene	abundance	CDR3nt	CDR3aa
TRBV27	TRBJ2-1	NA	NA	TGTGCCAGCAGCTCCCTGGGACTTTATGAGCAGTTCTTC	CASSSLGLYEQFF
TRBV27	TRBJ2-7	NA	NA	TGTGCCAGCAGTTTCAACAGGGCCTACGAGCAGTACTTC	CASSFNRAYEQYF
TRBV4-3	TRBJ2-3	TRBD1	few	TGCGCCAGCAGCCATACGGGACAGGGACTAGATACGCAGTATTTT	CASSHTGQGLDTQYF
TRBV5-1	TRBJ2-1	TRBD2	NA	TGCGCCAGCAGCTTGTTTCGGCTAGCGGGGCAGAATGAGCAGTTCTTC	CASSLFRLAGQNEQFF
TRBV10-3	TRBJ2-5	TRBD2	few	TGTGCCATCAGTGACGAGCGGGGAGCCCCTCAAGAGACCCAGTACTTC	CAISDERGAPQETQYF
TRBV15	TRBJ2-1	NA	NA	TGTGCCACCAGCAGAGATCAGGGAAGTGAGCAGTTCTTC	CATSRDQGSEQFF
TRBV4-3	TRBJ1-2	NA	few	TGCGCCAGCAGCCAAGATTATGACGATCTCTATGGCTACACCTTC	CASSQDYDDLYGYTF
TRBV6-5	TRBJ2-3	NA	NA	TGTGCCAGCAGTTACTACGGCGGGAGCACAGATACGCAGTATTTT	CASSYYGGSTDTQYF
TRBV14	TRBJ2-1	NA	NA	TGTGCCAGCAGCCAATTTCAGAACAATGAGCAGTTCTTC	CASSQFQNNEQFF
TRBV6-5	TRBJ2-1	TRBD2	NA	TGTGCCAGCACTACGGGCGGGGGGGCCGATGAGCAGTTCTTC	CASTTGGGADEQFF
TRBV7-9	TRBJ1-1	NA	NA	TGTGCCAGCAGCTTGCAGGGCAACACTGAAGCTTTCTTT	CASSLQGNTEAFF
TRBV4-1	TRBJ1-2	NA	NA	TGCGCCAGCAGCCAAGATGTCAGAGATGGCTACACCTTC	CASSQDVRDGYTF
TRBV27	TRBJ2-5	NA	NA	TGTGCCAGCAGAGGCCAGCAAGAGACCCAGTACTTC	CASRGQQETQYF
TRBV4-1	TRBJ2-1	NA	NA	TGCGCCTGGCCCTCGAGGTTCGTGTACAATGAGCAGTTCTTC	CAWPSRFVYNEQFF
TRBV27	TRBJ1-1	NA	NA	TGTGCCAGCAGTTTATCCGGGACGGGGAACACTGAAGCTTTCTTT	CASSLSGTGNTEAFF
TRBV5-1	TRBJ2-1	NA	NA	TGCGCCAGCAGCCCCGGTTATGAGCAGTTCTTC	CASSPGYEQFF
TRBV27	TRBJ1-2	NA	few	TGTGCCAGCAGAACGGATATCTCACAGACCTCTAACTATGGCTACACCTTC	CASRTDISQTSNYGYTF
TRBV10-3	TRBJ2-3	NA	NA	TGTGCCATCAGGGTTGCAGGCGCTGAAGATACGCAGTATTTT	CAIRVAGAEDTQYF
TRBV4-1	TRBJ2-2	TRBD2	NA	TGCGCCAGCAGCCAAGACGGAGCGGGGGGTACCACCGGGGAGCTGTTTTTT	CASSQDGAGGTTGELFF
TRBV30	TRBJ1-1	NA	NA	TGTGCCTGGAGAATGGGGGTTTCCGAAGCTTTCTTT	CAWRMGVSEAFF
TRBV4-3	TRBJ2-5	NA	NA	TGCGCCAGCAGCCAAGATGGAGGGGCGGGAGAGACCCAGTACTTC	CASSQDGGAGETQYF
TRBV30	TRBJ1-1	NA	NA	TGTGCCTGGAGTTTTCAGGGGAGCACTGAAGCTTTCTTT	CAWSFQGSTEAFF
TRBV25-1	TRBJ2-2	NA	NA	TGTGCCAGCAGTCCCGCCAGGAACATCCCCGGGGAGCTGTTTTTT	CASSPARNIPGELFF
TRBV28	TRBJ1-1	NA	NA	TGTGCCAGCAGTTTATGGCAGGCAAACACTGAAGCTTTCTTT	CASSLWQANTEAFF
TRBV5-1	TRBJ1-2	NA	NA	TGCGCCAGCAGCCCTAAGCTTATGGCGGGTGGCTACACCTTC	CASSPKLMAGGYTF
TRBV30	TRBJ2-5	TRBD2	NA	TGTGCTCTGGGACTAGCGGGAGGGCCAGAGACCCAGTACTTC	CALGLAGGPETQYF
TRBV27	TRBJ2-5	NA	few	TGTGCCAGCAGTTTATCGGGCGAGACCCAGTACTTC	CASSLSGETQYF
TRBV11-2	TRBJ1-5	NA	few	TGTGCCAGCAGCACCAGGGTTGATCAGCCCCAGCATTTT	CASSTRVDQPQHF
TRBV7-9	TRBJ2-1	NA	NA	TGTGCCAGCAGCTTGGGGCTAGTCGACCCCAATGAGCAGTTCTTC	CASSLGLVDPNEQFF
TRBV2	TRBJ2-7	NA	NA	TGTGCCAGCAGTCCCTACCTTGCAGGGGAAGCCTACGAGCAGTACTTC	CASSPYLAGEAYEQYF
TRBV9	TRBJ1-1	NA	NA	TGTGCCAGCAGCACCGGGGACGGACTCATGAACACTGAAGCTTTCTTT	CASSTGDGLMNTEAFF
TRBV27	TRBJ2-7	NA	NA	TGTGCCGGCAGTTGGTCGGGGCCTAGCTCCTACGAGCAGTACTTC	CAGSWSGPSSYEQYF
TRBV6-4	TRBJ2-5	NA	NA	TGTGCCAGCAGTGGGATAGGGGAGACCCAGTACTTC	CASSGIGETQYF
TRBV4-1	TRBJ1-2	NA	NA	TGCGCCAGCAGCGAACGACAGGACCGAAACTATGGCTACACCTTC	CASSERQDRNYGYTF
TRBV28	TRBJ1-2	NA	NA	TGTGCCAGCAGTTCCACAGGTTTCTATGGCTACACCTTC	CASSSTGFYGYTF
TRBV7-9	TRBJ2-1	NA	few	TGTGCCAGCATCCCCCCCAGGGTTGGGTCCTACAATGAGCAGTTCTTC	CASIPPRVGSYNEQFF